The T cell receptor beta chain described here comes from a study of vaccination effects on CD4 cells after COVID-19 (dated by TCRdb to 2021 to 2024). In terms of the full investigation: Each participant received two doses of an mRNA SARS-CoV-2 vaccine, either BNT162b2 or mRNA-1273. Altogether, around 9 COVID-19 convalescent patients and several SARS-CoV-2-naive healthy vaccine recipients made up the full study. Cultures from other donors in the study were sequenced with the Oncomine TCR Beta short-read assay on an Illumina iSeq 100. In both COVID-19 convalescent patients and infection-naive vaccine recipients, the study compared SARS-CoV-2 spike-specific CD4+ TCR repertoires from before mRNA vaccination with those from after it.

On this clone: The specificity of this receptor is unknown. Per-base qualities were not stored, and no clone one base away is much larger.

General findings and caveats noted by the study authors: Marked clonal contraction was observed in both infection-induced and vaccine-induced clones at late post-vaccination timepoints, consistent with waning T cell responses. Only a small number of convalescent patients were included, and no early post-infection timepoints were available, which limited the study. In healthy vaccine recipients, vaccine-induced clones were almost all SARS-CoV-2 mono-reactive, with only 1 of 255 cross-reactive with common cold coronaviruses.

To identify antigen-specific CD4+ T cell clonotypes by their expansion, the ViraFEST assay first stimulated PBMC with viral peptide pools and then applied TCR sequencing. After roughly 11 days of culture, CD4+ T cells were isolated with the EasySep CD4+ T cell isolation kit. Healthy vaccine recipients had no prior SARS-CoV-2 infection, confirmed by negative nucleocapsid antibodies before and after vaccination. Approximately 2.1 million PBMC per well were cultured in IMDM with 5% human AB serum, 9 to 10 IU/ml IL-2 and gentamicin, plus 10 ug/ml peptides. Half of the culture medium was replaced with fresh IL-2-containing medium on days 3 and 7. Unless noted otherwise, every peptide stimulation condition was cultured in triplicate wells. PBMC were separated from whole blood using Ficoll-Paque Plus gradient centrifugation and were then either cryopreserved at -140C or used fresh. The spike proteins of SARS-CoV-2 and of the common cold coronaviruses HCoV-NL63, HCoV-OC43 and HCoV-229E were spanned by overlapping peptide pools. The QIAamp micro DNA kit was used to extract genomic DNA from the cultured CD4+ T cells.

Receptors were amplified or captured by the immunoSEQ multiplex PCR assay. DNA from the cultured and isolated CD4+ T cells underwent TCR beta CDR3 sequencing. In the paper's pipeline: Non-productive TCR sequences were removed and reads were trimmed to the CDR3 region, keeping CDR3s of at least 7 amino acids. Antigen-specific clonotypes were identified with the MANAFEST web app by comparing expansion in peptide wells against reference cultures. Positive clones required FDR<0.05 expansion versus reference and all other wells, odds ratio above 5, and frequency above 0.1% in two replicate wells. A clonotype was defined as cross-reactive if the clonotype was significantly expanded both in SARS-CoV-2 spike wells and in at least one common cold coronavirus spike condition. CDR3 similarity was assessed by Levenshtein distance using the stringdist R package, and unrooted trees were constructed with ape in R 3.6.1. TCRdb re-hosts the immuneACCESS table, in-frame sequences only. Its copies lack some clones; in the studies checked, an unresolved V gene accounts for under half of them, and the cause for the rest is not known. V and J calls and clone size are given by that table; D and trimming were obtained from the DNA. The sample table contains some 68,000 clones; only one count was recorded for 80% of them. The top ten constitute more than 9% of the sample.

The germline V gene sets CDR1 to SGHTA and CDR2 to FQGTGA. V is cut by 5 bases and J by 8 bases, and the space between the germline ends is 16 bases. The CDR3 measures 14 amino acids from cysteine to phenylalanine. The only DNA kept is the CDR3, 42 bases in frame from the first base. The sequence was obtained from a human donor who received a COVID-19 vaccine. Rearrangement joined TRBV7-3 to TRBJ2-1; the D region possibly corresponds to TRBD2 (7 bases align). Material: CD4+ T cells from PBMCs cultured with SARS-CoV-2 spike peptides, obtained before COVID-19 vaccination. The cell subset or site label, read with the paper, signifies: SARS-CoV-2 spike overlapping peptide pool stimulation. The CDR3 protein sequence reads: CASSRGGGSDEQFF. The sequenced DNA: TGTGCCAGCAGCCGAGGGGGGGGTTCGGATGAGCAGTTCTTC. With the rest looked up from the reference TRBV7-3 and TRBJ2-1 genes rather than sequenced, the full variable domain is GAGVSQTPSNKVTEKGKYVELRCDPISGHTALYWYRQSLGQGPEFLIYFQGTGAADDSGLPNDRFFAVRPEGSVSTLKIQRTERGDSAVYLCASSRGGGSDEQFFGPGTRLTVL.